Reported below is one T cell receptor (beta chain). Its antigen is not known. The record originates from a study of CD8 T cells in ankylosing spondylitis. The study, taken as a whole, reports: Past research had described some motif variants in reactive arthritis synovial fluid and blood. In peripheral blood, disease-linked CD8+ clones occurred at relatively low frequencies. Seven to nine highly homologous variants made up a TCR beta motif that seemed to typify ankylosing spondylitis blood.

Quantitative 5'-RACE with molecular barcodes generated TCR beta libraries. TCRdb used MiXCR to reprocess the 5' RACE reads, holding one entry per CDR3 protein. The data hold a few hundred thousand distinct CDR3 sequences, with 20% to 25% observed a single time. Germline assignment: CDR1 SGHDT and CDR2 YYEEEE. The J segment lost 12 bases and the V segment lost 2 bases, leaving 3 bases of the junction unmatched. The CDR3 is made up of 12 amino acids. The clonotype comes from a male donor with ankylosing spondylitis. Specimen: blood, either unsorted or a sorted T cell fraction (not recorded which). This rearrangement joins TRBV5-6 to TRBJ2-2; TRBD2 matches at 8 bases. The CDR3 coding sequence is TGTGCCAGCAGCTTCGGGAGGGTAAAGCTGTTTTTT. This encodes CASSFGRVKLFF.